A selection of T cell receptor beta chains follows, all from one sample in a study of cytomegalovirus exposure and HLA in healthy donors. TCRdb's table, derived via immunoSEQ multiplex PCR, lists solely in-frame clones and lacks some. Among 95,000 to 150,000 clones, 80% were seen once, and the ten largest hold 7.5% to 9.5%. Sequencing used PBMCs. These receptors all stem from a man between 25 and 39 years old in good health and CMV-seropositive. The CDR3 runs from the conserved cysteine through the conserved F or W. Each record gives: D gene, V gene, clone size, J gene, CDR3 DNA, CDR3 protein. D genes are given only for firm matches. Clone size is not always given. Where it is, it says once, few, many or a class for expanded clones.

d_gene: .
v_gene: TRBV19
abundance: .
j_gene: TRBJ1-1
CDR3nt: TGTGCCAGTAGTATACTGGCAGGTGAAGCTTTCTTT
CDR3aa: CASSILAGEAFF

d_gene: TRBD1
v_gene: TRBV4-1
abundance: .
j_gene: TRBJ1-2
CDR3nt: TGCGCCAGCAGCCAAGAGACAGGGGCCCCCTATGGCTACACCTTC
CDR3aa: CASSQETGAPYGYTF

d_gene: TRBD2
v_gene: TRBV11-2
abundance: few
j_gene: TRBJ2-1
CDR3nt: TGTGCCAGCAGCTTAGACGGGGGGGCGGCGGGGAATGAGCAGTTCTTC
CDR3aa: CASSLDGGAAGNEQFF

d_gene: .
v_gene: TRBV4-2
abundance: .
j_gene: TRBJ1-2
CDR3nt: TGTGCCAGCAGCCAAGTCGCAGGGTTTCGTGGCTACACCTTC
CDR3aa: CASSQVAGFRGYTF

d_gene: .
v_gene: TRBV19
abundance: .
j_gene: TRBJ1-1
CDR3nt: TGTGCCAGTAGTACCCGTCAGGGATTGAACACTGAAGCTTTCTTT
CDR3aa: CASSTRQGLNTEAFF

d_gene: TRBD1
v_gene: TRBV19
abundance: .
j_gene: TRBJ1-5
CDR3nt: TGTGCCAGTAGTTCAGGGGGTGTCAATCAGCCCCAGCATTTT
CDR3aa: CASSSGGVNQPQHF

d_gene: .
v_gene: TRBV5-1
abundance: once
j_gene: TRBJ2-7
CDR3nt: TGCGCCAGCAGCTTGGACAGACGGGAGCAGTACTTC
CDR3aa: CASSLDRREQYF

d_gene: .
v_gene: TRBV6-1
abundance: .
j_gene: TRBJ1-4
CDR3nt: TGTGCCAGCAGTGACCACGGAGATAATGAAAAACTGTTTTTT
CDR3aa: CASSDHGDNEKLFF

d_gene: TRBD1
v_gene: TRBV27
abundance: .
j_gene: TRBJ1-4
CDR3nt: TGTGCCAGCAGTATCAAAGGGGGCGCTGGGCTGTTTTTT
CDR3aa: CASSIKGGAGLFF

d_gene: .
v_gene: TRBV4-2
abundance: .
j_gene: TRBJ1-2
CDR3nt: TGTGCCAGCAGCCAAGAGGGCTTGAGCGGGCTCCATGGCTACACCTTC
CDR3aa: CASSQEGLSGLHGYTF

d_gene: .
v_gene: TRBV6-5
abundance: .
j_gene: TRBJ1-4
CDR3nt: TGTGCCAGCTCACGGTTTACTAATGAAAAACTGTTTTTT
CDR3aa: CASSRFTNEKLFF

d_gene: .
v_gene: TRBV27
abundance: .
j_gene: TRBJ1-5
CDR3nt: TGTGCCAGCAGTTTACTTTCGCGAGGAGTAACTCAGCCCCAGCATTTT
CDR3aa: CASSLLSRGVTQPQHF

d_gene: .
v_gene: TRBV6-5
abundance: few
j_gene: TRBJ1-1
CDR3nt: TGTGCCAGCAGTCATGGAGGGGATAGACTTGAAGCTTTCTTT
CDR3aa: CASSHGGDRLEAFF

d_gene: .
v_gene: TRBV9
abundance: .
j_gene: TRBJ1-3
CDR3nt: TGTGCCAGCAGCGGAACCGGGGTCTCTGGAAACACCATATATTTT
CDR3aa: CASSGTGVSGNTIYF

d_gene: TRBD1
v_gene: TRBV5-4
abundance: .
j_gene: TRBJ2-3
CDR3nt: TGTGCCAGCAGCTTTTCGAGAGGTGTCACACAGGGGGTTGATACGCAGTATTTT
CDR3aa: CASSFSRGVTQGVDTQYF

d_gene: .
v_gene: TRBV28
abundance: .
j_gene: TRBJ2-7
CDR3nt: TGTGCCAGCCGCAGTTTAGGTTACAGCCTCACCCGCGAGCAGTACTTC
CDR3aa: CASRSLGYSLTREQYF

d_gene: TRBD1
v_gene: TRBV6-6
abundance: .
j_gene: TRBJ2-7
CDR3nt: TGTGCCAGCACCCCGGGACAGGGGGTTACCGAACAGTACTTC
CDR3aa: CASTPGQGVTEQYF

d_gene: .
v_gene: TRBV5-1
abundance: once
j_gene: TRBJ2-5
CDR3nt: TGCGCCACCCAAGATGGGACGGCAGGGAGGGAGACCCAGTACTTC
CDR3aa: CATQDGTAGRETQYF

d_gene: TRBD1
v_gene: TRBV14
abundance: few
j_gene: TRBJ1-2
CDR3nt: TGTGCCAGCAGCCAAGAGACAGGGGGCAAGCATGGCTACACCTTC
CDR3aa: CASSQETGGKHGYTF

d_gene: TRBD1
v_gene: TRBV27
abundance: .
j_gene: TRBJ2-3
CDR3nt: TGTGCCAGCACCTCCGGGACAGGGAGCACAGATACGCAGTATTTT
CDR3aa: CASTSGTGSTDTQYF

d_gene: .
v_gene: TRBV10-3
abundance: .
j_gene: TRBJ1-2
CDR3nt: TGTGCCATCAGTGCGGGCAGGGTCTATGGCTACACCTTC
CDR3aa: CAISAGRVYGYTF

d_gene: TRBD2
v_gene: TRBV28
abundance: .
j_gene: TRBJ2-5
CDR3nt: TGTGCCAGCAGTTTGTTTGGTTCGGGAGCGGGGCCCCAAGAGACCCAGTACTTC
CDR3aa: CASSLFGSGAGPQETQYF

d_gene: .
v_gene: TRBV6-1
abundance: .
j_gene: TRBJ1-5
CDR3nt: TGTGCCAGCAGTGAAGTAGTTCAGGGGAGATATAGCAATCAGCCCCAGCATTTT
CDR3aa: CASSEVVQGRYSNQPQHF

d_gene: .
v_gene: TRBV7-6
abundance: once
j_gene: TRBJ2-1
CDR3nt: TGTGCCAGCAGCTTAGGGCCAAAAAAAGGGAGCTCCTACAATGAGCAGTTCTTC
CDR3aa: CASSLGPKKGSSYNEQFF

d_gene: .
v_gene: TRBV25-1
abundance: .
j_gene: TRBJ1-5
CDR3nt: TGTGCCAGCAGTGAATCTTCACCGGGGAGCAATCAGCCCCAGCATTTT
CDR3aa: CASSESSPGSNQPQHF

d_gene: TRBD1
v_gene: TRBV5-1
abundance: .
j_gene: TRBJ2-7
CDR3nt: TGCGCCAGCAGAACTTTCTCCGGGACAGGGATCCACGAGCAGTACTTC
CDR3aa: CASRTFSGTGIHEQYF

d_gene: TRBD1
v_gene: TRBV29-1
abundance: .
j_gene: TRBJ1-2
CDR3nt: TGCAGCGTTGAGGCAGGGGGTGGCTACACCTTC
CDR3aa: CSVEAGGGYTF

d_gene: .
v_gene: TRBV7-2
abundance: .
j_gene: TRBJ1-1
CDR3nt: TGTGCCAGCAGCTTAAGCCCTGAAGCTTTCTTT
CDR3aa: CASSLSPEAFF

d_gene: TRBD1
v_gene: TRBV5-6
abundance: .
j_gene: TRBJ1-1
CDR3nt: TGTGCCAGCAGCCTCGGGACAGGGCAGACTGAAGCTTTCTTT
CDR3aa: CASSLGTGQTEAFF

d_gene: .
v_gene: TRBV7-3
abundance: .
j_gene: TRBJ2-2
CDR3nt: TGTGCCAGCAGCCGGGACACATACACCGGGGAGCTGTTTTTT
CDR3aa: CASSRDTYTGELFF

d_gene: .
v_gene: TRBV1
abundance: once
j_gene: TRBJ1-3
CDR3nt: TGCACCAGCAGCCACCTGGACAGGGGAGACACCATATATTTT
CDR3aa: CTSSHLDRGDTIYF

d_gene: TRBD1
v_gene: TRBV7-7
abundance: .
j_gene: TRBJ1-3
CDR3nt: TGTGCCAGCAGCTCCGGGACAGGGCGTGGAAACACCATATATTTT
CDR3aa: CASSSGTGRGNTIYF

d_gene: .
v_gene: TRBV18
abundance: .
j_gene: TRBJ2-1
CDR3nt: TGTGCCAGCTCATTGCGCAATGAGCAGTTCTTC
CDR3aa: CASSLRNEQFF

d_gene: TRBD2
v_gene: TRBV4-1
abundance: .
j_gene: TRBJ2-1
CDR3nt: TGCGCCAGCAGCCCCCTCCGGACTAGCGGGGGGGGCGGTGAGCAGTTCTTC
CDR3aa: CASSPLRTSGGGGEQFF

d_gene: TRBD2
v_gene: TRBV11-2
abundance: few
j_gene: TRBJ2-4
CDR3nt: TGTGCCAGCAGCCTAGAGAGCGGGGGGGCCCTGGACATTCAGTACTTC
CDR3aa: CASSLESGGALDIQYF

d_gene: TRBD1
v_gene: TRBV6-5
abundance: .
j_gene: TRBJ2-7
CDR3nt: TGTGCCAGCAGTTACTCCTTGACAGGGGACGGCGAGCAGTACTTC
CDR3aa: CASSYSLTGDGEQYF

d_gene: TRBD2
v_gene: TRBV6-5
abundance: .
j_gene: TRBJ2-3
CDR3nt: TGTGCCAGCGTGAAGGGCGGGGGGAGCACAGATACGCAGTATTTT
CDR3aa: CASVKGGGSTDTQYF

d_gene: .
v_gene: TRBV15
abundance: .
j_gene: TRBJ1-4
CDR3nt: TGTGCCACCAGCAGGGGACACCTCTTAACTAATGAAAAACTGTTTTTT
CDR3aa: CATSRGHLLTNEKLFF

d_gene: .
v_gene: TRBV4-1
abundance: .
j_gene: TRBJ2-1
CDR3nt: TGCGCCAGCAGCCAACCTAGGAGACACAATGAGCAGTTCTTC
CDR3aa: CASSQPRRHNEQFF

d_gene: TRBD1
v_gene: TRBV5-1
abundance: few
j_gene: TRBJ1-2
CDR3nt: TGCGCCAGCAGCTTCGGAACGGGACAGCTCTATGGCTACACCTTC
CDR3aa: CASSFGTGQLYGYTF

d_gene: .
v_gene: TRBV2
abundance: .
j_gene: TRBJ1-5
CDR3nt: TGTGCCAGCAGCAACCGCGGATCGTATAGCAATCAGCCCCAGCATTTT
CDR3aa: CASSNRGSYSNQPQHF

d_gene: TRBD1
v_gene: TRBV2
abundance: .
j_gene: TRBJ1-6
CDR3nt: TGTGCCAGCAGTGTGGACAGGAATGATTCACCCCTCCACTTT
CDR3aa: CASSVDRNDSPLHF